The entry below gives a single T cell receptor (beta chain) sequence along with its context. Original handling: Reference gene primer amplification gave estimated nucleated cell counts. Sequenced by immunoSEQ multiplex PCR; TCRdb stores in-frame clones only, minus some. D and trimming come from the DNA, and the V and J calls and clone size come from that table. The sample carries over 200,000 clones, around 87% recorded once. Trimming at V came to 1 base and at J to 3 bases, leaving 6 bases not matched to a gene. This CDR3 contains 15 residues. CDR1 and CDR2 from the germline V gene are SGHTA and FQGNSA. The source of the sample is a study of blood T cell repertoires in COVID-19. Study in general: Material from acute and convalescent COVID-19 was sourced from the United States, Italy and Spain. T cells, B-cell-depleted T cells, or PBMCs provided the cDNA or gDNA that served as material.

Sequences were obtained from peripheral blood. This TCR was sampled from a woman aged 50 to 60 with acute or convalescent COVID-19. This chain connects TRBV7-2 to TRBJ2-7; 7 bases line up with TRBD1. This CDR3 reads CASSLVRGSRYEQYF. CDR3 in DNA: TGTGCCAGCAGCTTAGTCAGGGGGTCCCGCTACGAGCAGTACTTC.